Shown below are 24 T cell receptor beta chains from a single sample sequenced in a study of T cell repertoires in cytomegalovirus infection. One entry per CDR3 protein, called by TCRdb with MiXCR from the reads. The sample includes around 450,000 distinct CDR3 sequences, 10% to 12% of them seen just once. The sample comprised PBMCs. The receptor source for this set is a human donor in good health (CMV status not recorded). Some clones in this sample may be carry-over from other donors' samples.

This clonotype was seen a handful of times. The chain carries TRBV9 and TRBJ2-2; D remains ambiguous. CDR1 SGDLS and CDR2 YYNGEE come from the germline V gene. The CDR3 totals 14 residues. V lost 4 bases to trimming and J lost 5 bases, with 12 bases between them. The CDR3 bases are TGTGCCAGCAGCCCTAGGATCGAGACCGGGGAGCTGTTTTTT. Residues: CASSPRIETGELFF.

There are many counts of this clonotype. The CDR3 loop is CASSPSATGELFF. In DNA form, the CDR3 reads TGTGCCAGCAGCCCCTCGGCAACCGGGGAGCTGTTTTTT. The chain recombines TRBV7-3 with TRBJ2-2; unclear D gene. This CDR3 spans 13 amino acids. The germline V gene has CDR1 SGHTA and CDR2 FQGTGA. Trimming stripped 5 bases from V and 5 bases from J, with 9 bases between.

The sample holds a few counts of this clonotype. This chain uses TRBV20-1 with TRBJ1-1; 12 bases match TRBD1. In germline, CDR1 is DFQATT, CDR2 SNEGSKA (reference sequence). V shed 0 bases and J 0 bases; nucleotides not matched to a gene: 8. The CDR3 consists of 18 residues. The CDR3 region is CSARDLRGQGAVNTEAFF. For the CDR3, the DNA is TGCAGTGCTAGAGATCTGAGGGGACAGGGGGCGGTGAACACTGAAGCTTTCTTT.

This clonotype was seen many times. The chain is built from TRBV6-5 and TRBJ1-1; D is unresolved. Germline CDR1 MNHEY, CDR2 SVGAGI. Trimming cost V 2 bases and J 7 bases, with 8 bases left between them. This CDR3 comprises 12 residues. CDR3 coding DNA: TGTGCCAGCAGTTACGGGTCCCGTGAAGCTTTCTTT. Its protein product is CASSYGSREAFF.

The table lists this clonotype with many counts. The genes are TRBV27 and TRBJ2-1, with 10 positions matching TRBD1. The junction had 9 bases not matched to a gene; V was cut back by 4 bases and J by 6 bases. There are 16 residues in the CDR3. Per germline, CDR1 MNHEY and CDR2 SMNVEV (reference sequence). The CDR3 sequence: CASSYTGTGVGNEQFF. As DNA, the CDR3 is TGTGCCAGCAGTTATACCGGGACAGGGGTAGGCAATGAGCAGTTCTTC.

This clonotype was seen many times. The chain combines TRBV19 with TRBJ2-1; 8 nucleotides line up with TRBD2. The germline gives CDR1 LNHDA, CDR2 SQIVND (reference sequence). The CDR3 runs to 16 residues. Trimming cost V 2 bases and J 4 bases; bases outside gene matches: 7. CDR3 nucleotides: TGTGCCAGTAGTATATCGGGAGGGGTTGGGTACAATGAGCAGTTCTTC. This gives the protein CASSISGGVGYNEQFF. Full variable domain (rest looked up from reference TRBV19 and TRBJ2-1): DGGITQSPKYLFRKEGQNVTLSCEQNLNHDAMYWYRQDPGQGLRLIYYSQIVNDFQKGDIAEGYSVSREKKESFPLTVTSAQKNPTAFYLCASSISGGVGYNEQFFGPGTRLTVL.

This clonotype was recorded at least ten times. The CDR3 loop reads CASSAVGYLSGANVLTF. Written as DNA, the CDR3 is TGTGCCAGCAGTGCCGTGGGATACCTCTCTGGGGCCAACGTCCTGACTTTC. The chain couples TRBV2 to TRBJ2-6, with D hard to call. Germline V gives CDR1 SNHLY, CDR2 FYNNEI. The CDR3 runs to 17 residues. Deletions cut 4 bases from V and 0 bases from J, with 13 bases between.

This clonotype was observed many times. The J gene is TRBJ2-3, the V gene TRBV7-3; 7 nucleotides align to TRBD2. The CDR3 runs to 14 residues. The germline V gene has CDR1 SGHTA and CDR2 FQGTGA. The V segment lost 2 bases and the J segment 5 bases; nucleotides outside the gene matches: 4. The CDR3 sequence is CASSLGGGVDTQYF. The CDR3 nucleotides are TGTGCCAGCAGCTTAGGGGGGGGGGTAGATACGCAGTATTTT.

This clonotype has a count of ten or more. The CDR3 loop reads CATSESGVAGNEQFF. The CDR3 region has the DNA TGTGCCACCAGTGAAAGCGGGGTAGCTGGGAATGAGCAGTTCTTC. V and J are TRBV24-1 and TRBJ2-1, with 7 bases lining up with TRBD2. The CDR3 sequence is 15 residues long. Per the germline V gene, CDR1 is KGHDR and CDR2 is SFDVKD. The V and J ends lost 4 bases and 7 bases, in that order; junction bases with no gene match: 9.

The genes are TRBV3-1 and TRBJ1-6, with D hard to call. The V gene lost 2 bases and the J gene lost 7 bases, with 6 bases spanning the gap. Germline V gene sequence: CDR1 LGHDT, CDR2 YNNKEL (reference sequence). The CDR3 spans 13 residues. CDR3 in amino acids: CASSQSLNSPLHF. DNA of the CDR3: TGTGCCAGCAGCCAAAGCCTAAATTCACCCCTCCACTTT.

There are many counts of this clonotype. This chain links TRBV7-6 with TRBJ2-3; a weak D match, TRBD2 (7 bases). The CDR3 extends over 17 amino acids. In germline, CDR1 is SGHVS, CDR2 FNYEAQ. Trimming left V 4 bases short and J 0 bases short, with 17 bases between. CDR3 sequence: CASSSQGGRGSTDTQYF. DNA for the CDR3: TGTGCCAGCAGCTCCCAAGGGGGGCGGGGGAGCACAGATACGCAGTATTTT. The whole variable domain, filled in from reference TRBV7-6 and TRBJ2-3, reads GAGVSQSPRYKVTKRGQDVALRCDPISGHVSLYWYRQALGQGPEFLTYFNYEAQQDKSGLPNDRFSAERPEGSISTLTIQRTEQRDSAMYRCASSSQGGRGSTDTQYFGPGTRLTVL.

This clonotype was counted at least ten times. The chain joins TRBV18 to TRBJ2-7; D is undetermined. V was trimmed by 1 base and J by 3 bases, leaving 7 bases between them. Germline V gene lookup returns CDR1 KGHSH and CDR2 LQKENI. CDR3 size: 13 residues. The CDR3 nucleotides read TGTGCCAGCTCACCACAAAAGGGCTACGAGCAGTACTTC. Encoded protein: CASSPQKGYEQYF.

This clonotype was seen ten or more times. The genes are TRBV7-2 and TRBJ2-1, with TRBD1 identical over 8 bases. Germline V lookup: CDR1 SGHTA, CDR2 FQGNSA. This CDR3 spans 17 amino acids. V shed 2 bases and J 3 bases; nucleotides not matched to a gene: 9. DNA of the CDR3: TGTGCCAGCAGCTTATGGTGGGACAGGATAGTCTACAATGAGCAGTTCTTC. It translates to CASSLWWDRIVYNEQFF.

This clonotype has at least ten counts. The gene calls are TRBV6-1 and TRBJ1-3; no clear D gene. V lost 6 bases, J lost 2 bases, and 8 bases lay in between. CDR3 length: 13 residues. CDR1 and CDR2 from the germline V gene are MNHNS and SASEGT. The DNA for the CDR3 is TGTGCCAGCAGAACCCGGACTGGAAACACCATATATTTT. This gives the protein CASRTRTGNTIYF.

This clonotype was seen more than once but under ten times. This sequence joins TRBV30 and TRBJ2-7, with 7 bases that match TRBD1. The V gene end was trimmed by 4 bases and the J gene end by 3 bases; junction bases not matched to a gene: 6. This CDR3 spans 13 amino acids. The V gene's germline CDR1 is GTSNPN and CDR2 SVGIG (reference sequence). This CDR3 reads CAWKDRPGYEQYF. CDR3 nucleotides: TGTGCCTGGAAGGACAGGCCTGGCTACGAGCAGTACTTC.

This clonotype was seen repeatedly, ten times or more. This chain uses TRBV4-2 with TRBJ1-1; D unresolved. This CDR3 is built from 14 residues. CDR1 is LGHNA, CDR2 YNFKEQ, per germline. Trimming cost V 4 bases and J 1 base, with 10 bases left between them. The DNA for the CDR3 is TGTGCCAGCAGCCGACTGAACCAGAACACTGAAGCTTTCTTT. It codes for CASSRLNQNTEAFF.

This clonotype was observed at least ten times. V gene TRBV5-4 combines with J gene TRBJ1-2; 12 nucleotides match TRBD1. Germline values: CDR1 SGHNT, CDR2 YYREEE (reference sequence). J lost 8 bases, V lost 5 bases, and 13 bases had no gene match. This CDR3 contains 16 residues. CDR3 sequence: CASSPGTGGGGRGYTF. Here the CDR3 DNA reads TGTGCCAGCAGTCCCGGGACAGGGGGCGGAGGGCGCGGCTACACCTTC.

In its sample, this clonotype was seen many times. J is TRBJ2-1 and V is TRBV7-9; 10 bases map to TRBD2. J lost 4 bases, V lost 5 bases, and 5 bases had no gene match. Germline CDR1 and CDR2: SEHNR and FQNEAQ (reference sequence). The CDR3 is made up of 15 amino acids. CDR3 sequence: CASSPGLALYNEQFF. In DNA form, the CDR3 reads TGTGCCAGCAGCCCGGGACTAGCGCTGTACAATGAGCAGTTCTTC.

This clonotype was detected ten times or more. This chain connects TRBV6-5 to TRBJ1-3; D is unresolved. Deletions cut 0 bases from V and 0 bases from J, with 6 bases between. Germline V gene lookup returns CDR1 MNHEY and CDR2 SVGAGI. The CDR3 contains 15 residues. CDR3 loop: CASSYSAGSGNTIYF. Written as DNA, the CDR3 is TGTGCCAGCAGTTACTCGGCAGGCTCTGGAAACACCATATATTTT.

This clonotype appeared many times. The V gene is TRBV28, the J gene TRBJ2-6, with 9 bases aligning to TRBD1. The CDR3 runs to 16 residues. J gave up 1 base and V 6 bases, and 4 bases lay outside the gene matches. Germline V gene lookup returns CDR1 MDHEN and CDR2 SYDVKM. The CDR3 DNA follows: TGTGCCAGCAGAGACAGGGGGAATTCTGGGGCCAACGTCCTGACTTTC. Translated, it gives CASRDRGNSGANVLTF. Full variable domain (missing parts from reference TRBV28 and TRBJ2-6): DVKVTQSSRYLVKRTGEKVFLECVQDMDHENMFWYRQDPGLGLRLIYFSYDVKMKEKGDIPEGYSVSREKKERFSLILESASTNQTSMYLCASRDRGNSGANVLTFGAGSRLTVL.

This clonotype was recorded many times. The V call is TRBV7-8, the J call TRBJ1-4; TRBD1 is a possible D gene (5 bases). CDR1 is SGHVS, CDR2 FQNEAQ, per germline. Trimming shortened V by 5 bases and J by 7 bases, and 11 bases separated the two germline ends. This CDR3 spans 13 amino acids. CDR3: CASSRDALEKLFF. Here the CDR3 DNA reads TGTGCCAGCAGCCGGGACGCGCTTGAAAAACTGTTTTTT.

In its sample, this clonotype was seen many times. The chain has TRBV29-1 and TRBJ2-3; unclear D gene. V lost 5 bases, J lost 2 bases, and 11 bases lay in between. In germline, CDR1 is SQVTM, CDR2 ANQGSEA. The CDR3 is 13 residues long. The CDR3 loop reads CSVIGPPTDTQYF. In nucleotides, the CDR3 is TGCAGCGTTATAGGGCCCCCCACAGATACGCAGTATTTT.

The chain couples TRBV19 to TRBJ2-7; 7 positions agree with TRBD2. CDR3 size: 14 residues. Germline V CDR1 and CDR2: LNHDA, SQIVND (reference sequence). After removal of 5 bases from V and 5 bases from J, the junction contained 9 bases not matched to a gene. The CDR3 DNA reads as TGTGCCAGTAGTTCCGGACTAGTCCACCACGAGCAGTACTTC. Encoded protein: CASSSGLVHHEQYF.

This clonotype was picked up many times. CDR3 coding DNA: TGTGCCATCAGTGGCACTACTAGTGACCAAGAGACCCAGTACTTC. Translated: CAISGTTSDQETQYF. The genes are TRBV10-3 and TRBJ2-5; TRBD2 might be the D (5 bases). The CDR3 covers 15 residues. The ends were cut back, 4 bases at V and 0 bases at J, with 12 bases in the middle. Looked up from germline, CDR1 is ENHRY and CDR2 is SYGVKD.